This TCR beta chain was identified in a study of T cells after yellow fever vaccination. CDR1 is SGHTA, CDR2 FQGTGA, per germline. V lost 1 base to trimming and J lost 0 bases, with 7 bases between them. This CDR3 spans 15 amino acids. Regarding the study as a whole: Post-booster repertoires again held most primary-vaccination clones (roughly 95% CD4, about 88% CD8). Few clonotypes appeared in both CD4 and CD8 compartments. Although the secondary response was weaker, it peaked faster, at day 5 versus 15.

This clonotype was found many times. Its antigen is undetermined. A universal primer site and UMIs were added as TCR cDNA was made by 5'RACE template switching. TCRdb used MiXCR to reprocess the 5' RACE reads, holding one entry per CDR3 protein. Altogether approximately 240,000 distinct CDR3 sequences are present, approximately 3.8% being singletons, with the ten largest covering 19%. The sequence derives from a man aged 18 to 30 who received the YFV17D yellow fever vaccine. The sample here was PBMCs, taken 15 days after the yellow fever booster vaccination. This sequence joins TRBV7-3 and TRBJ2-1, with D possibly TRBD2 on 6 matching bases. CDR3 residues: CASSLNGGSYNEQFF. The DNA for the CDR3 is TGTGCCAGCAGCTTAAACGGGGGCTCCTACAATGAGCAGTTCTTC.